The clone carrying this TCR beta chain was seen a few times. What it binds is unknown. This sample was taken from a study of identical twins. Study findings and constraints: Monozygotic twin pairs showed more out-of-frame TCR alpha sharing than models estimated. Reduced insertions were recorded for abundant cord blood beta clonotypes, with no such pattern in memory repertoires. When twins shared out-of-frame alpha sequences, those sequences had excess low generation probability.

The V end was cut by 7 bases, the J end by 3 bases, with 6 bases between. The CDR3 has 11 residues. One entry per CDR3 protein results from TCRdb running MiXCR on the 5' RACE reads. The sample consists of around 690,000 distinct CDR3 sequences, approximately 21% of them appearing once. These data were likewise used in another study, on T cells expressing NK-cell markers. That work adds: It was sorted CD3+CD56-NKG2C+, CD3+CD56+NKG2C- and CD3+CD56+NKG2C+ T cells that provided the TCR beta repertoires.

V gene TRBV12-3 or TRBV12-4 combines with J gene TRBJ1-1; no clear D. The sequenced sample was PBMCs. The clonotype comes from a woman aged 18-29 years in good health. The CDR3 is CASTQYTEAFF. The DNA of the CDR3 is TGTGCCAGCACCCAATACACTGAAGCTTTCTTT.